A selection of T cell receptor beta chains follows, all from one sample in a study of Ad26.COV2.S vaccination and SARS-CoV-2 variants. Here immunoSEQ multiplex PCR was the method, and the copy in TCRdb shows in-frame clones only, minus some. The table has hundreds of thousands of clones, 80% to 90% seen once; the top ten hold about 3.5%. The sample was peripheral blood, taken in a trial of Ad26.COV2.S vaccine versus placebo. The source of these receptors is a person aged 18-60 years who received the Ad26.COV2.S COVID-19 vaccine or a placebo. The CDR3 runs from the conserved cysteine through the conserved F or W. Each record gives: clone size, D gene, J gene, V gene, CDR3 protein, CDR3 DNA. D genes are given only for firm matches. Part of the rows lack a size; the others show once, few, many or a class for expanded clones.

clone size: many; D gene: NA; J gene: TRBJ1-3; V gene: TRBV7-6; CDR3 protein: CASSYPPGGAGNTIYF; CDR3 DNA: TGTGCCAGCAGCTACCCCCCCGGCGGGGCTGGAAACACCATATATTTT
clone size: NA; D gene: NA; J gene: TRBJ2-7; V gene: TRBV21-1; CDR3 protein: CASSPSYEQYF; CDR3 DNA: TGTGCCAGCAGCCCGAGCTACGAGCAGTACTTC
clone size: NA; D gene: TRBD2; J gene: TRBJ2-5; V gene: TRBV5-1; CDR3 protein: CASSLTTSSRETQYF; CDR3 DNA: TGCGCCAGCAGCTTGACGACTAGCAGCCGGGAGACCCAGTACTTC
clone size: NA; D gene: NA; J gene: TRBJ2-1; V gene: TRBV29-1; CDR3 protein: CSVERHNEQFF; CDR3 DNA: TGCAGCGTTGAACGGCACAATGAGCAGTTCTTC
clone size: NA; D gene: NA; J gene: TRBJ2-5; V gene: TRBV18; CDR3 protein: CASSPTDSYQETQYF; CDR3 DNA: TGTGCCAGCTCACCGACGGATTCATACCAAGAGACCCAGTACTTC
clone size: NA; D gene: TRBD2; J gene: TRBJ2-1; V gene: TRBV4-3; CDR3 protein: CASSHRGGGGPYNEQFF; CDR3 DNA: TGCGCCAGCAGCCACCGCGGGGGTGGCGGACCCTACAATGAGCAGTTCTTC
clone size: few; D gene: NA; J gene: TRBJ1-1; V gene: TRBV18; CDR3 protein: CASSPSGAGSTEAFF; CDR3 DNA: TGTGCCAGCTCACCATCAGGGGCGGGTAGCACTGAAGCTTTCTTT
clone size: few; D gene: NA; J gene: TRBJ1-3; V gene: TRBV19; CDR3 protein: CASSIGPSSGNTIYF; CDR3 DNA: TGTGCCAGTAGTATTGGGCCGAGCTCTGGAAACACCATATATTTT
clone size: NA; D gene: NA; J gene: TRBJ2-2; V gene: TRBV5-1; CDR3 protein: CASSSSRTNTGELFF; CDR3 DNA: TGCGCCAGCAGCTCTAGCAGAACGAACACCGGGGAGCTGTTTTTT
clone size: many; D gene: TRBD2; J gene: TRBJ2-5; V gene: TRBV10-3; CDR3 protein: CAISGTSGGADETQYF; CDR3 DNA: TGTGCCATCAGTGGGACTAGCGGGGGGGCCGATGAGACCCAGTACTTC
clone size: NA; D gene: NA; J gene: TRBJ1-1; V gene: TRBV12-3/TRBV12-4; CDR3 protein: CASSSRNTEAFF; CDR3 DNA: TGTGCCAGCAGTTCCCGGAACACTGAAGCTTTCTTT
clone size: NA; D gene: TRBD2; J gene: TRBJ2-3; V gene: TRBV5-1; CDR3 protein: CASSPSIAGGLPDTQYF; CDR3 DNA: TGCGCCAGCAGCCCAAGTATAGCGGGGGGGCTCCCAGATACGCAGTATTTT
clone size: NA; D gene: NA; J gene: TRBJ2-2; V gene: TRBV11-3; CDR3 protein: CASSLEIEAPGELFF; CDR3 DNA: TGTGCCAGCAGCTTAGAGATAGAGGCTCCCGGGGAGCTGTTTTTT
clone size: many; D gene: TRBD1; J gene: TRBJ1-5; V gene: TRBV7-2; CDR3 protein: CASSLWDRATGQPQHF; CDR3 DNA: TGTGCCAGCAGCTTATGGGACAGGGCGACGGGGCAGCCCCAGCATTTT
clone size: NA; D gene: NA; J gene: TRBJ1-4; V gene: TRBV27; CDR3 protein: CASSLSRGRRKLFF; CDR3 DNA: TGTGCCAGCAGTTTAAGCAGGGGAAGGAGAAAACTGTTTTTT
clone size: once; D gene: TRBD1; J gene: TRBJ2-7; V gene: TRBV9; CDR3 protein: CASSEGQGAYEQYF; CDR3 DNA: TGTGCCAGCAGCGAGGGACAGGGGGCTTACGAGCAGTACTTC
clone size: once; D gene: NA; J gene: TRBJ2-5; V gene: TRBV7-2; CDR3 protein: CASGPDGTRTQYF; CDR3 DNA: TGTGCCAGCGGACCGGACGGGACCAGGACCCAGTACTTC
clone size: NA; D gene: NA; J gene: TRBJ1-3; V gene: TRBV4-3; CDR3 protein: CASSPEPGNTIYF; CDR3 DNA: TGCGCCAGCAGCCCTGAACCTGGAAACACCATATATTTT
clone size: NA; D gene: TRBD1; J gene: TRBJ2-6; V gene: TRBV3-1/TRBV3-2; CDR3 protein: CASSPPDEFQGARGANVLTF; CDR3 DNA: TGTGCCAGCAGCCCTCCTGATGAGTTCCAGGGGGCGCGGGGGGCCAACGTCCTGACTTTC
clone size: few; D gene: NA; J gene: TRBJ1-3; V gene: TRBV10-1; CDR3 protein: CASSPPGAGNTIYF; CDR3 DNA: TGCGCCAGCAGTCCCCCCGGAGCCGGAAACACCATATATTTT
clone size: NA; D gene: NA; J gene: TRBJ1-6; V gene: TRBV28; CDR3 protein: CASSSRTESLYNSPLHF; CDR3 DNA: TGTGCCAGCAGTTCTCGGACAGAGAGCCTTTATAATTCACCCCTCCACTTT
clone size: NA; D gene: TRBD1; J gene: TRBJ2-5; V gene: TRBV9; CDR3 protein: CASSPVQGAGETQYF; CDR3 DNA: TGTGCCAGCAGCCCGGTTCAGGGGGCGGGAGAGACCCAGTACTTC
clone size: NA; D gene: TRBD1; J gene: TRBJ2-5; V gene: TRBV5-4; CDR3 protein: CASSPRGQGAKRETQYF; CDR3 DNA: TGTGCCAGCAGCCCACGGGGACAGGGGGCGAAAAGGGAGACCCAGTACTTC
clone size: NA; D gene: TRBD2; J gene: TRBJ2-7; V gene: TRBV19; CDR3 protein: CASSPAGWAGHEQYF; CDR3 DNA: TGTGCCAGTAGTCCAGCGGGGTGGGCGGGCCACGAGCAGTACTTC
clone size: NA; D gene: TRBD2; J gene: TRBJ2-3; V gene: TRBV30; CDR3 protein: CAWSGLAGGPTDTQYF; CDR3 DNA: TGTGCCTGGAGTGGACTAGCGGGGGGTCCCACAGATACGCAGTATTTT
clone size: NA; D gene: NA; J gene: TRBJ1-2; V gene: TRBV28; CDR3 protein: CASSPARGRGYTF; CDR3 DNA: TGTGCCAGCAGTCCTGCGAGAGGGAGGGGCTACACCTTC
clone size: few; D gene: NA; J gene: TRBJ2-3; V gene: TRBV7-9; CDR3 protein: CASSLWSGFADTQYF; CDR3 DNA: TGTGCCAGCAGCTTATGGTCCGGGTTTGCAGATACGCAGTATTTT
clone size: few; D gene: NA; J gene: TRBJ2-7; V gene: TRBV7-9; CDR3 protein: CASSVGESEQYF; CDR3 DNA: TGTGCCAGCAGCGTAGGGGAGAGTGAGCAGTACTTC
clone size: NA; D gene: NA; J gene: TRBJ2-7; V gene: TRBV27; CDR3 protein: CASSPMGGRMEQYF; CDR3 DNA: TGTGCCAGCAGCCCCATGGGGGGTCGGATGGAGCAGTACTTC
clone size: NA; D gene: NA; J gene: TRBJ2-5; V gene: TRBV5-1; CDR3 protein: CASSLGPRQETQYF; CDR3 DNA: TGCGCCAGCAGCTTGGGGCCGCGTCAAGAGACCCAGTACTTC
clone size: few; D gene: NA; J gene: TRBJ2-2; V gene: TRBV11-2; CDR3 protein: CASSLVRGGTGELFF; CDR3 DNA: TGTGCCAGCAGCTTAGTTAGGGGGGGGACCGGGGAGCTGTTTTTT